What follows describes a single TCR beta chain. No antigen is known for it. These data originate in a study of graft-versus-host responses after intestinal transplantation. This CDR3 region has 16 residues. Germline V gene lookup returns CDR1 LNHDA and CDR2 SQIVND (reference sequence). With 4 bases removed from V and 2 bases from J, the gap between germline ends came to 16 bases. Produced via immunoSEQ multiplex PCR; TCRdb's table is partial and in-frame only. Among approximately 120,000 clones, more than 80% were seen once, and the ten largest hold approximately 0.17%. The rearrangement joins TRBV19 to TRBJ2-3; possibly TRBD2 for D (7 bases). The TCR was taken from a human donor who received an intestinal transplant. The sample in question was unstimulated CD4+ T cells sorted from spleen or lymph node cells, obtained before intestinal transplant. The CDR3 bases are TGTGCCAGTAGTAACCGGGGGGCGAGGTACACAGATACGCAGTATTTT. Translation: CASSNRGARYTDTQYF.